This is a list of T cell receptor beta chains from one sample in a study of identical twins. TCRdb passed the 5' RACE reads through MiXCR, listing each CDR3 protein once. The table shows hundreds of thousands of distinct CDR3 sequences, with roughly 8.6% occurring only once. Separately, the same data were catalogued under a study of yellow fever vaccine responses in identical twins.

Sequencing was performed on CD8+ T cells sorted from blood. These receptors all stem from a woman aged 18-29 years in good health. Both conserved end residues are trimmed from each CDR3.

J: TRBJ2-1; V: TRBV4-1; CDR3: ASSLPGLAGGRSYNEQF
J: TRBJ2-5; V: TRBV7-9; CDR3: ASSGGLAEETQY
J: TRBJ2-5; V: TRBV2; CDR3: ASVAFFGGETQY
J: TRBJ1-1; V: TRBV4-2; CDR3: ASSQGFFTEAF
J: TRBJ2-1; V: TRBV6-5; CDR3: ASSYPASGEQF
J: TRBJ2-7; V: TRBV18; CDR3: ASSSTLPTSGSTYEQY
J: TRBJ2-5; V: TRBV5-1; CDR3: ASSPPPEETQY
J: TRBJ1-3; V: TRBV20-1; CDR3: SADRAGAGNTIY
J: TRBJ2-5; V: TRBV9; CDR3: ASSVGLSQETQY
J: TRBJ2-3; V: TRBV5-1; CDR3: ASSSTAGADTQY
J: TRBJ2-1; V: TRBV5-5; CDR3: ASSLLLWNNEQF
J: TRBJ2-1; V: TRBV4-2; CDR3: ASSQGVPSGLAGGHSYNEQF
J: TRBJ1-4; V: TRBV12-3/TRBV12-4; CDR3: ASSSPRGGNEKLF
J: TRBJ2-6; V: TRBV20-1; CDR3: SADEGTGANVLT
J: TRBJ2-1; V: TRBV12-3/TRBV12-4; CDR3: ASSLSPRLTNYNEQF
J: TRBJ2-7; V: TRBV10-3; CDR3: AISSSTYEQY
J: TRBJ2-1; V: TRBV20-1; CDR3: SAHSGISYNEQF
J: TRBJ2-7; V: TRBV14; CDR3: ASSQTTYEQY
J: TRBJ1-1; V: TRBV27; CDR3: ASCDGMNTEAF
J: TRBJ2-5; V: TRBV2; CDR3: ASQLGTASQETQY
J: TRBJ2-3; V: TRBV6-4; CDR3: ASSPLAGGADTQY
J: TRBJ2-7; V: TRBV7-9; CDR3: ASSPTATYEQY
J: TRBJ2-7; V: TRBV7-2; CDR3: ASSLPNSIYEQY
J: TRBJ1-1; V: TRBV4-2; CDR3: ASSPPSRDPNTEAF
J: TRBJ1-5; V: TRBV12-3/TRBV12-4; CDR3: ASSLGRLGDQPQH
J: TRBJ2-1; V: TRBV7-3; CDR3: ASSLSPVGVGQF
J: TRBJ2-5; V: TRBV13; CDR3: ASSSTETQY
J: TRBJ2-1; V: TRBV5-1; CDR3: ASRFQGNEQF
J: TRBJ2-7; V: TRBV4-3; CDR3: ASSQVLGLAGGSHGYEQY
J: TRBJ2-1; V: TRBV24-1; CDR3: ATGETSGSRYNEQF
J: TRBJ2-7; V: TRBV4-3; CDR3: ASSQRLAGSYEQY
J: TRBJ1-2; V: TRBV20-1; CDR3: SAREAGQGAGGYT
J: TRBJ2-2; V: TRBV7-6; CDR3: ASSLSSTGSDTGELF
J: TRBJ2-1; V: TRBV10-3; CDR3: AISESGGHLSYNEQF
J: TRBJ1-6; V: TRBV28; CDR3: AIESGVSYNSPLH
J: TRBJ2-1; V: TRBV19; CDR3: ASRGPLGSYNEQF
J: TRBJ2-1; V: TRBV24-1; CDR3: ATSDLSAGGPLGNEQF
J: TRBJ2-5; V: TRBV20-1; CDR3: SARDQGGPHETQY
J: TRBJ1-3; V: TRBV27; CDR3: ASSLGGAGNTIY
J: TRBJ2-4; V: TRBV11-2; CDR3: ASSLENLDGVKNIQY
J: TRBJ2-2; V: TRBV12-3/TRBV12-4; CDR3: ASSLFRENTGELF
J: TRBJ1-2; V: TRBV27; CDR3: ASSLQGDYGYT
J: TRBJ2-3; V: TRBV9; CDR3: ASSVEQFTGGWGTDTQY
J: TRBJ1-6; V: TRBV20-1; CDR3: SAMQRDRGPSPLH
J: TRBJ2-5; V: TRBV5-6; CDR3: ASSPATADPETQY
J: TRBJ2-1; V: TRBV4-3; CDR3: ASRTGLGYNEQF
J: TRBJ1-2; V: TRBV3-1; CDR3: ASSQGQGDYGYT
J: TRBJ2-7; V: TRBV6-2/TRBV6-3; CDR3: ASSGTRLGATYEQY
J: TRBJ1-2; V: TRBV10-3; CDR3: AISDVDGPIYGYT
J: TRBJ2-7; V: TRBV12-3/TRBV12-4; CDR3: ASGPAGYEQY